The 25 T cell receptor beta chains below come from one sample, sequenced in a study of identical twins. TCRdb re-derived calls from the 5' RACE reads in MiXCR, one entry per CDR3 protein. The sample lists some 760,000 distinct CDR3 sequences; roughly 20% were seen once. The sample was also reused in another study, on T cells expressing NK-cell markers.

The sample was PBMCs. Every receptor here comes from a woman aged 18-29 years in good health.

V and J are TRBV20-1 and TRBJ1-2; D might be TRBD1 (6 bases). Looked up from germline, CDR1 is DFQATT and CDR2 is SNEGSKA (reference sequence). Trimming shortened V by 8 bases and J by 5 bases, and 24 bases separated the two germline ends. This CDR3 region has 15 residues. The CDR3 nucleotides are TGCAGTACTCGGCACTCAGGGGTTATGCGGTATGGCTACACCTTC. As protein: CSTRHSGVMRYGYTF.

This clonotype was counted a few times. The chain recombines TRBV5-1 with TRBJ2-1; D gene uncertain. Germline CDR1 and CDR2: SGHRS and YFSETQ. This CDR3 spans 15 amino acids. Trimming removed 4 bases from V and 8 bases from J, with 19 bases in between. The CDR3 sequence: CASSSRSPREDEQFF. CDR3 bases: TGCGCCAGCAGCAGTCGATCTCCCCGTGAGGATGAGCAGTTCTTC.

Notes on this clonotype: One end of the junction is discordant with germline, which a read error may explain. The chain is built from TRBV6-4 and TRBJ1-6; D is undetermined. CDR3 length: 16 amino acids. The germline V gene has CDR1 MRHNA and CDR2 SNTAGT. DNA for the CDR3: TGTGCCAGCAGAGACTCGCCCAGCTCCTATAATTCACCCCTCCACTTT. Its protein is CASRDSPSSYNSPLHF.

The rearrangement links TRBV20-1 to TRBJ1-5, with 7 positions matching TRBD1. Germline assignment: CDR1 DFQATT and CDR2 SNEGSKA (reference sequence). The CDR3 covers 15 residues. V was clipped by 5 bases and J by 0 bases; unmatched bases: 7. This CDR3 is CSAVKGATSNQPQHF. The CDR3 bases are TGCAGTGCTGTGAAGGGGGCAACTAGCAATCAGCCCCAGCATTTT.

The rearrangement joins TRBV5-5 to TRBJ2-7; TRBD1 matches at 9 bases. Germline CDR1 SGHKS, CDR2 YYEKEE (reference sequence). Trimming at V came to 5 bases and at J to 4 bases, leaving 13 bases not matched to a gene. The CDR3 extends over 16 amino acids. CDR3 DNA: TGTGCCAGCAGTCATGGACCGGGACAGGGAACGTACGAGCAGTACTTC. Translating gives CASSHGPGQGTYEQYF.

This clonotype appeared a few times. This may be a read error, as it is one base from a much larger clone. This chain links TRBV15 with TRBJ1-5; no reliable D call. CDR3 size: 15 residues. V was cut by 5 bases and J by 1 base, with 12 bases left in between. In germline, CDR1 is LNHNV, CDR2 YYDKDF (reference sequence). CDR3 sequence: CATSVGPGSNQPQHF. In DNA form, the CDR3 reads TGTGCCACCAGCGTGGGCCCCGGGAGCAATCAGCCCCAGCATTTT.

The chain carries TRBV2 and TRBJ2-7; D unresolved. CDR1 is SNHLY and CDR2 is FYNNEI in the germline V gene. V was trimmed by 7 bases and J by 0 bases, leaving 10 bases between them. This CDR3 is built from 13 residues. The CDR3 DNA sequence: TGTGCCAGCACGGCGGCAGCCTCCTACGAGCAGTACTTC. This codes for CASTAAASYEQYF.

CDR3 nucleotide sequence: TGTGCCAGCCGGGACTCAGACTACAATGAGCAGTTCTTC. Translating gives CASRDSDYNEQFF. This chain connects TRBV2 to TRBJ2-1; TRBD2 might be the D (6 bases). Trimming shortened V by 8 bases and J by 3 bases, and 11 bases separated the two germline ends. This CDR3 region has 13 residues. The germline CDR1 and CDR2 sequences are SNHLY and FYNNEI.

This clonotype showed up just a few times. The chain uses TRBV9 and TRBJ2-2; 7 bases match TRBD2. Germline V gives CDR1 SGDLS, CDR2 YYNGEE. This CDR3 spans 16 amino acids. Losses at the gene ends were 0 bases for V and 2 bases for J; bases not matched to a gene: 4. CDR3 sequence: CASSVGEGINTGELFF. The CDR3 DNA sequence: TGTGCCAGCAGCGTAGGGGAGGGGATCAACACCGGGGAGCTGTTTTTT. The whole variable domain, filled in from reference TRBV9 and TRBJ2-2, reads DSGVTQTPKHLITATGQRVTLRCSPRSGDLSVYWYQQSLDQGLQFLIQYYNGEERAKGNILERFSAQQFPDLHSELNLSSLELGDSALYFCASSVGEGINTGELFFGEGSRLTVL.

The table lists this clonotype with a few counts. The chain carries TRBV19 and TRBJ2-1; no reliable D call. Germline V gene lookup returns CDR1 LNHDA and CDR2 SQIVND (reference sequence). The CDR3 consists of 13 residues. V dropped 3 bases and J dropped 7 bases, with 10 bases sitting between them. CDR3 nucleotides: TGTGCCAGTAGTATCTCTCCTCCGAATGAGCAGTTCTTC. Its protein product is CASSISPPNEQFF.

This clonotype was detected only a few times. V usage is TRBV15 and J usage is TRBJ2-3, with 9 bases that match TRBD1. In germline, CDR1 is LNHNV, CDR2 YYDKDF (reference sequence). This CDR3 comprises 16 residues. The V and J ends lost 0 bases and 5 bases, in that order; junction bases with no gene match: 6. The CDR3 spells CATSRDVWTGVDTQYF. The CDR3 DNA reads TGTGCCACCAGCAGAGATGTGTGGACAGGGGTAGATACGCAGTATTTT.

This clonotype was observed a handful of times. The chain is built from TRBV20-1 and TRBJ1-4; D may be TRBD1 (6 bases). CDR1 and CDR2 from the germline V gene are DFQATT and SNEGSKA (reference sequence). V lost 5 bases to trimming and J lost 5 bases, with 15 bases between them. CDR3 length equals 14 residues. The CDR3 reads CSAVEGGRNEKLFF. The CDR3 nucleotides read TGCAGTGCTGTCGAAGGGGGAAGGAATGAAAAACTGTTTTTT.

This clonotype has a handful of counts. This chain uses TRBV20-1 with TRBJ2-1; D not resolved. The CDR3 is made up of 13 amino acids. CDR1 DFQATT and CDR2 SNEGSKA come from the germline V gene (reference sequence). Trimming left V 6 bases short and J 10 bases short, with 19 bases between. CDR3 amino acids: CSADVIVQGEQFF. The CDR3 DNA is TGCAGTGCCGATGTGATAGTACAAGGGGAGCAGTTCTTC.

The chain employs TRBV19 and TRBJ1-2; D gene uncertain. The CDR3 consists of 15 residues. Trimming took 5 bases from V and 4 from J, leaving 17 bases between them. Germline CDR1 LNHDA, CDR2 SQIVND (reference sequence). CDR3 amino acids: CASSPRPLKGYGYTF. DNA for the CDR3: TGTGCCAGTAGTCCCCGACCGCTAAAGGGCTATGGCTACACCTTC.

The table lists this clonotype with many counts. The V call is TRBV12-3 or TRBV12-4, the J call TRBJ2-7; tentative D call: TRBD1 (5 bases). The CDR3 totals 13 residues. Deletions cut 2 bases from V and 2 bases from J, with 7 bases between. This chain's CDR3 is CASSLHRTYEQYF. CDR3 nucleotide sequence: TGTGCCAGCAGTTTACACAGGACCTACGAGCAGTACTTC.

This clonotype was counted at least ten times. The genes are TRBV20-1 and TRBJ2-7, with D hard to call. Germline assignment: CDR1 DFQATT and CDR2 SNEGSKA (reference sequence). CDR3 length: 14 residues. V was shortened by 0 bases and J by 3 bases, with 12 bases between the two germline ends. CDR3 bases: TGCAGTGCTAGAGATATCCGCAGAGACTACGAGCAGTACTTC. Amino acid sequence: CSARDIRRDYEQYF.

In its sample, this clonotype was seen a few times. The chain's CDR3 is CASSKTTGDRGYTF. CDR3 DNA sequence: TGTGCCAGCAGTAAAACGACAGGGGATCGTGGCTACACCTTC. The chain links TRBV3-1 to TRBJ1-2; 8 positions match TRBD1. The CDR3 totals 14 residues. Germline V gene sequence: CDR1 LGHDT, CDR2 YNNKEL (reference sequence). With 6 bases clipped from V and 7 bases from J, the junction kept 10 bases outside the gene matches.

This clonotype turned up a few times. This chain joins TRBV5-1 and TRBJ2-6; D perhaps matches TRBD1 (6 bases). CDR1 SGHRS and CDR2 YFSETQ come from the germline V gene. Trimming took 0 bases from V and 3 from J, leaving 13 bases between them. There are 17 residues in the CDR3. The CDR3 loop is CASSLVTGTSGANVLTF. The CDR3, as DNA: TGCGCCAGCAGCTTGGTCACAGGGACGAGTGGGGCCAACGTCCTGACTTTC.

This clonotype was found a few times. Written as DNA, the CDR3 is TGTGCCAGCAGCTTAGCTCTCGCGGAGCAGAACACCGGGGAGCTGTTTTTT. Amino acids: CASSLALAEQNTGELFF. The V gene is TRBV7-6, the J gene TRBJ2-2; D is ambiguous. The CDR3 sequence is 17 residues long. The germline CDR1 and CDR2 sequences are SGHVS and FNYEAQ. V lost 0 bases and J 1 base, leaving 12 bases between the germline ends.

The chain combines TRBV6-1 with TRBJ2-5, with D possibly matching TRBD2 (7 bases). Germline CDR1 and CDR2: MNHNS and SASEGT. The CDR3 consists of 14 residues. Deletions cut 2 bases from V and 4 bases from J, with 11 bases between. The CDR3 DNA reads TGTGCCAGCAGTGAAACCGGGGGGCCAGAGACCCAGTACTTC. This gives the protein CASSETGGPETQYF.

This clonotype was found a few times. This rearrangement joins TRBV20-1 to TRBJ2-7; TRBD1 is a possible D gene (6 bases). V lost 6 bases to trimming and J lost 4 bases, with 7 bases between them. Germline CDR1 reads DFQATT; CDR2 reads SNEGSKA (reference sequence). This CDR3 contains 10 residues. This chain's CDR3 is CSAGQYEQYF. DNA for the CDR3: TGCAGTGCAGGACAGTACGAGCAGTACTTC.

The chain combines TRBV10-3 with TRBJ2-3; no reliable D call. V dropped 4 bases and J dropped 4 bases, with 12 bases sitting between them. This CDR3 has 14 residues. The germline V gene encodes CDR1 ENHRY and CDR2 SYGVKD. DNA of the CDR3: TGTGCCATCAGTGTTGGTAGCTTCCCAGATACGCAGTATTTT. Translation gives CAISVGSFPDTQYF.

The V call is TRBV7-8, the J call TRBJ2-5, with D perhaps given as TRBD1 or TRBD2 (5 bases each). The CDR3 runs to 14 residues. Germline lookup yields CDR1 SGHVS and CDR2 FQNEAQ. V was clipped by 2 bases and J by 4 bases, with 11 bases between them. The CDR3 DNA reads TGTGCCAGCAGCTTACAGGGTCGGGGAGAGACCCAGTACTTC. Translating gives CASSLQGRGETQYF. The complete variable domain, with remaining parts taken from reference TRBV7-8 and TRBJ2-5, reads GAGVSQSPRYKVAKRGQDVALRCDPISGHVSLFWYQQALGQGPEFLTYFQNEAQLDKSGLPSDRFFAERPEGSVSTLKIQRTQQEDSAVYLCASSLQGRGETQYFGPGTRLLVL.

The chain recombines TRBV6-2 or TRBV6-3 with TRBJ2-7; 11 positions agree with TRBD2. In germline, CDR1 is MNHEY, CDR2 SVGEGT. V was clipped by 10 bases and J by 4 bases; unmatched bases: 3. The CDR3 totals 12 residues. CDR3 in DNA: TGTGCCACGCGACTAGCGGGATACGAGCAGTACTTC. Translated, it gives CATRLAGYEQYF.

This clonotype was recorded a few times. The chain employs TRBV20-1 and TRBJ2-1; perhaps TRBD1 as D (6 bases). CDR3 length: 15 residues. The ends were cut back, 0 bases at V and 2 bases at J, with 11 bases in the middle. Germline CDR1 is DFQATT and CDR2 is SNEGSKA (reference sequence). CDR3 in amino acids: CSARDRGKTYNEQFF. The CDR3 DNA is TGCAGTGCTAGAGACAGGGGAAAAACCTACAATGAGCAGTTCTTC.